This T cell receptor (beta chain) stems from a study of blood T cell repertoires in COVID-19. On the study more broadly: In each case, the material was cDNA or gDNA derived from T cells, B-cell-depleted T cells, or PBMCs.

Source study methods: Amplification of reference gene primers was used by the study to estimate nucleated cell counts. Here immunoSEQ multiplex PCR was the method, and the copy in TCRdb shows in-frame clones only, minus some. For V, J and clone size, that table is used; D and trimming come from the DNA. The sample contains roughly 98,000 clones, roughly 92% of which appear only once. Trimming cost V 3 bases and J 8 bases; bases outside gene matches: 5. The CDR3 covers 13 residues. CDR1 MGHDK and CDR2 SYGVNS come from the germline V gene. The chain employs TRBV25-1 and TRBJ1-2, with 8 nucleotides matching TRBD1. The source material was peripheral blood. This sequence was found in a woman in her sixties with active COVID-19. This CDR3 is CASSDPRGRGYTF. CDR3 coding DNA: TGTGCCAGCAGTGATCCCAGGGGGCGAGGCTACACCTTC.